This T cell receptor beta chain is drawn from a study of T cell responses to AZD1222 COVID-19 vaccine. Study-wide results and limits: Once two AZD1222 doses were given, Spike-specific TCR breadth and depth went up. Only five to seven individuals given AZD1222 were seropositive at baseline.

Profiling relied on immunoSEQ multiplex PCR, and the TCRdb table lists in-frame clones only, not all of them. The sample consists of 120,000 to 150,000 clones, approximately 94% of them appearing once. A remark on this clone: Its antigen is as yet unknown.

Sequences were derived from peripheral blood, sampled on day 0 of AZD1222 vaccination. The receptor comes from an adult in good health.

In DNA form, the CDR3 reads TGTGCCAGTCATTTGGTTGGCACCTATGGCTACACCTTC. Residues: CASHLVGTYGYTF. V and J are TRBV19 and TRBJ1-2; D is ambiguous. Trimming cost V 8 bases and J 4 bases, with 14 bases left between them. This CDR3 is 13 amino acids long. Germline V CDR1 and CDR2: LNHDA, SQIVND (reference sequence).